This T cell receptor beta chain appears in the sequencing data of a study of blood T cells in healthy people across ages. Study-level background: With template switching, about one barcoded beta molecule was captured per two T cells. Findings of the study overall: The study lacked donor CMV status, which possibly confounded expanded clonotype changes.

J lost 8 bases, V lost 5 bases, and 8 bases had no gene match. The germline gives CDR1 SEHNR, CDR2 FQNEAQ (reference sequence). The CDR3 is 14 amino acids. Sample-barcoded 5' priming and a J-beta primer mix drove a second PCR of about 6 to 12 cycles. TCRdb independently ran MiXCR on the 5' RACE reads; one entry per CDR3 protein. The table lists about 800,000 distinct CDR3 sequences, 58% of them singletons. For this clonotype: What it binds is not known.

The genes are TRBV7-9 and TRBJ1-4; 7 nucleotides agree with TRBD1. Sequenced: blood. This TCR came from a man younger than 40 in good health. The CDR3 bases are TGTGCCAGCAGCGCACAGGGGCTGGACGAAAAACTGTTTTTT. This translates into CASSAQGLDEKLFF.